This T cell receptor beta chain derives from a study of blood T cells in healthy people across ages. V lost 7 bases, J lost 4 bases, and 16 bases stayed unmatched. There are 17 residues in the CDR3. CDR1 is MDHEN, CDR2 SYDVKM, per germline. This clonotype was observed a handful of times. Alongside a J-beta primer mix, a sample-barcoded 5' primer served in a second PCR lasting about 7 to 12 cycles. Via MiXCR, TCRdb re-called the 5' RACE reads, giving one row per CDR3 protein. Seen here are about 800,000 distinct CDR3 sequences, around 25% observed once, and the top ten hold 3.7%. These sequences were also reported in another study, on T cells of mothers and their children.

The receptor was isolated from a boy aged 5-17 years in good health. The sequenced sample consisted of blood. The chain joins TRBV28 to TRBJ2-5, with TRBD1 matching 9 bases. Written as DNA, the CDR3 is TGTGCCAGCAACGGTCCCGGGACAGGGTTCGGCAGAGAGACCCAGTACTTC. This translates into CASNGPGTGFGRETQYF.